This passage covers 8 T cell receptor beta chains from one sample sequenced in a study of cytomegalovirus exposure and HLA in healthy donors. PCR was performed using 60 Vbeta and 13 Jbeta primers. Method: immunoSEQ multiplex PCR; TCRdb's copy keeps in-frame clones and lacks some. Altogether some 200,000 clones are present, around 76% being singletons, with the ten largest covering under 2.5%. The source material was PBMCs. The receptors derive from a woman aged 30 to 39 in good health and CMV-seropositive.

This chain links TRBV11-3 with TRBJ1-1, with 8 bases that match TRBD1. Trimming at V came to 5 bases and at J to 0 bases, leaving 5 bases not matched to a gene. Germline values: CDR1 SGHNT, CDR2 YENEEA. CDR3 length equals 15 residues. The CDR3 protein is CASSPTTGVNTEAFF. CDR3 DNA sequence: TGTGCCAGCAGCCCAACGACAGGGGTGAACACTGAAGCTTTCTTT.

J is TRBJ2-1 and V is TRBV11-2; 12 bases line up with TRBD2. CDR3 length: 14 residues. V shed 5 bases and J 10 bases; nucleotides not matched to a gene: 6. Germline CDR1 and CDR2: SGHAT and FQNNGV. The CDR3 DNA follows: TGTGCCAGCAGCATCCGGACTAGCGGGGACGAGCAGTTCTTC. Translated: CASSIRTSGDEQFF.

The gene calls are TRBV5-4 and TRBJ2-3; a possible D gene is TRBD2 (6 bases). Germline V gene data show CDR1 as SGHNT and CDR2 as YYREEE (reference sequence). V lost 4 bases and J lost 6, with 12 bases in between. The CDR3 runs to 13 residues. CDR3 region: CASSLRTTDTQYF. The CDR3 nucleotides are TGTGCCAGCAGCCTGAGGACTACCGATACGCAGTATTTT. The entire variable domain, with the rest obtained from reference TRBV5-4 and TRBJ2-3, is as follows: ETGVTQSPTHLIKTRGQQVTLRCSSQSGHNTVSWYQQALGQGPQFIFQYYREEENGRGNFPPRFSGLQFPNYSSELNVNALELDDSALYLCASSLRTTDTQYFGPGTRLTVL.

The chain couples TRBV7-2 to TRBJ1-1; 8 nucleotides agree with TRBD1. Germline CDR1 and CDR2: SGHTA and FQGNSA. The CDR3 covers 13 residues. V shed 5 bases, J shed 10 bases, and the junction held 9 bases outside the gene matches. The CDR3 reads CASSQGQGIGAFF. In nucleotides, the CDR3 is TGTGCCAGCAGCCAAGGACAGGGAATCGGAGCTTTCTTT.

Written as DNA, the CDR3 is TGTGCCAGCAGCGTAGAGCTGGCAGATACGCAGTATTTT. Translation: CASSVELADTQYF. This chain connects TRBV9 to TRBJ2-3; D call uncertain. Germline CDR1 and CDR2: SGDLS and YYNGEE. This CDR3 contains 13 residues. V lost 0 bases and J lost 4, with 6 bases in between. The full variable domain, in which reference TRBV9 and TRBJ2-3 provide the parts outside the CDR3, is DSGVTQTPKHLITATGQRVTLRCSPRSGDLSVYWYQQSLDQGLQFLIQYYNGEERAKGNILERFSAQQFPDLHSELNLSSLELGDSALYFCASSVELADTQYFGPGTRLTVL.

The rearrangement uses TRBV2 and TRBJ1-5; D perhaps matches TRBD1 (5 bases). The length of the CDR3 is 14 residues. Germline values: CDR1 SNHLY, CDR2 FYNNEI. Trimming removed 7 bases at V and 0 bases at J, with 10 bases between. In DNA, the CDR3 is TGTGCCAGCACCCTAGGACATAGCAATCAGCCCCAGCATTTT. The encoded protein is CASTLGHSNQPQHF.

The chain links TRBV19 to TRBJ2-1; 10 nucleotides agree with TRBD1. V was pared by 4 bases and J by 6 bases, with 3 bases of the junction left unmatched. In germline, CDR1 is LNHDA, CDR2 SQIVND (reference sequence). CDR3 length: 14 amino acids. CDR3: CASSSRTGGNEQFF. CDR3 nucleotides: TGTGCCAGTAGTAGTCGGACAGGGGGCAATGAGCAGTTCTTC.

Concerning this clone: At one of its ends the junction is not consistent with the germline gene, which may arise from a read error. The rearrangement uses TRBV6-5 and TRBJ1-6, with TRBD1 matching over 7 bases. CDR3 length equals 14 residues. Germline CDR1 reads MNHEY; CDR2 reads SVGAGI. Written as DNA, the CDR3 is TGTGCCAGCAGTTTAGGGACAGCAAATTCTCCCCTCCACTTT. Its translation is CASSLGTANSPLHF.